What follows are 21 T cell receptor beta chains derived from one specimen sequenced in a study of T-cell memory formation after mild COVID-19. TCRdb reanalysed the 5' RACE reads using MiXCR and keeps one entry per CDR3 protein. This table has about 410,000 distinct CDR3 sequences, more than 20% appearing once. The sequenced sample was PBMCs or a T cell subset sorted from them (not recorded which). The receptors stem from an adult woman who had mild COVID-19 (a few samples of this study predate the infection). Cell type and time point are not known.

The V gene is TRBV15, the J gene TRBJ2-7; no definite D call. The V gene's germline CDR1 is LNHNV and CDR2 YYDKDF (reference sequence). This CDR3 has 12 amino acids. V dropped 4 bases and J dropped 6 bases, with 10 bases sitting between them. The CDR3 region is CATSTPPTEQYF. The CDR3 nucleotides read TGTGCCACCAGCACCCCCCCGACCGAGCAGTACTTC.

The chain is built from TRBV5-1 and TRBJ1-1; 9 nucleotides match TRBD1. Germline CDR1 SGHRS, CDR2 YFSETQ. Germline trimming cut 5 bases from V and 4 bases from J; bases unmatched to any gene: 6. The CDR3 runs 14 residues. CDR3 nucleotides: TGCGCCAGCAGGGGGAAGGGACAGGGCACTGAAGCTTTCTTT. Its protein product is CASRGKGQGTEAFF.

The chain uses TRBV2 and TRBJ2-1; the D gene is possibly TRBD1 (6 bases). With 3 bases removed from V and 9 bases from J, the gap between germline ends came to 18 bases. This CDR3 is 15 amino acids long. Germline CDR1 reads SNHLY; CDR2 reads FYNNEI. CDR3 sequence: CASSDAGAARTEQFF. As DNA, the CDR3 is TGTGCCAGCAGTGACGCAGGGGCCGCCCGAACTGAGCAGTTCTTC.

The chain couples TRBV27 to TRBJ2-4; 7 bases line up with TRBD1. Germline CDR1 is MNHEY and CDR2 is SMNVEV (reference sequence). There are 15 residues in the CDR3. Losses at the gene ends were 5 bases for V and 0 bases for J; bases not matched to a gene: 4. CDR3 bases: TGTGCCAGCAGTCGGGACAGCCTAGCCAAAAACATTCAGTACTTC. This gives the protein CASSRDSLAKNIQYF.

This clonotype has a handful of counts. This chain uses TRBV6-2 or TRBV6-3 with TRBJ2-7; D is unclear. This CDR3 has 12 residues. Germline V gene sequence: CDR1 MNHEY, CDR2 SVGEGT. V was pared by 2 bases and J by 4 bases, with 6 bases between. CDR3 in DNA: TGTGCCAGCAGTTACCCAGAATACGAGCAGTACTTC. This gives the protein CASSYPEYEQYF.

The J gene is TRBJ1-2, the V gene TRBV12-3 or TRBV12-4, with 7 positions matching TRBD1. After removal of 5 bases from V and 2 bases from J, the junction contained 5 bases not matched to a gene. The CDR3 is 14 amino acids. CDR3 nucleotides: TGTGCCAGCAGTCTAGGGACAGAGAACTATGGCTACACCTTC. Residues: CASSLGTENYGYTF.

This clonotype came up a few times. The rearrangement joins TRBV12-3 or TRBV12-4 to TRBJ1-4, with 11 bases identical to TRBD1. Unmatched junction bases numbered 6, after V lost 6 bases and J lost 6 bases. The CDR3 extends over 15 amino acids. The DNA of the CDR3 is TGTGCCAGCAGGCCCTGGACAGGGGGCTATGAAAAACTGTTTTTT. Encoded protein: CASRPWTGGYEKLFF.

This clonotype has at least ten counts. The chain couples TRBV19 to TRBJ1-2; D may be TRBD1 (5 bases). The germline V and J ends were trimmed by 8 bases and 6 bases, with 16 bases remaining between them. The germline V gene has CDR1 LNHDA and CDR2 SQIVND (reference sequence). CDR3 size: 13 residues. This chain's CDR3 is CASGPRGGHGYTF. DNA of the CDR3: TGTGCCAGTGGGCCACGGGGCGGACATGGCTACACCTTC.

This clonotype was detected only a few times. The genes are TRBV3-1 and TRBJ2-1; a weak D match, TRBD2 (5 bases). This CDR3 is built from 13 residues. V shed 10 bases and J shed 7 bases, with 17 bases lying between them. Germline CDR1 LGHDT, CDR2 YNNKEL (reference sequence). The CDR3 sequence is CATGTRTGNEQFF. The CDR3 nucleotides read TGTGCCACGGGAACTAGGACGGGGAATGAGCAGTTCTTC.

V gene TRBV6-5 combines with J gene TRBJ2-7; D ambiguous. Germline values: CDR1 MNHEY, CDR2 SVGAGI. V was clipped by 5 bases and J by 2 bases, with 13 bases between them. The CDR3 runs 14 residues. CDR3: CASSPSTATYEQYF. CDR3 DNA sequence: TGTGCCAGCAGTCCCTCCACAGCGACCTACGAGCAGTACTTC.

This clonotype was picked up a small number of times. V and J are TRBV20-1 and TRBJ1-4; D is unclear. There are 16 residues in the CDR3. With 2 bases removed from V and 12 bases from J, the gap between germline ends came to 25 bases. In germline, CDR1 is DFQATT, CDR2 SNEGSKA (reference sequence). CDR3 bases: TGCAGTGCTAGATCAGCAGGAAGCAATAACACGTTGGAACTGTTTTTT. Its protein is CSARSAGSNNTLELFF.

CDR3 sequence reads: CASSQDAGTMTQFF. The CDR3 DNA reads TGTGCCAGCAGCCAAGATGCGGGTACCATGACGCAGTTCTTC. The rearrangement uses TRBV3-1 and TRBJ2-1, with D perhaps TRBD2 (5 bases). Germline V gene data show CDR1 as LGHDT and CDR2 as YNNKEL (reference sequence). Trimming shortened V by 0 bases and J by 12 bases, and 15 bases separated the two germline ends. The CDR3 sequence is 14 residues long.

V is TRBV6-1 and J is TRBJ1-1; D is uncertain. V dropped 7 bases and J dropped 6 bases, with 15 bases sitting between them. The germline CDR1 and CDR2 sequences are MNHNS and SASEGT. This CDR3 is built from 13 residues. CDR3 nucleotide sequence: TGTGCCAGCAAAGCCCGGGTGAGAGCTGAAGCTTTCTTT. This translates into CASKARVRAEAFF.

This clonotype was picked up a small number of times. The chain employs TRBV7-9 and TRBJ2-7, with D perhaps matching TRBD2 (6 bases). The CDR3 is made up of 13 amino acids. Between the trimmed V and J ends, which lost 5 bases and 5 bases, there was a span of 13 bases. In germline, CDR1 is SEHNR, CDR2 FQNEAQ (reference sequence). Here the CDR3 DNA reads TGTGCCAGCAGCGCCAGACTAGTAGACGAGCAGTACTTC. Its translation: CASSARLVDEQYF.

The chain couples TRBV20-1 to TRBJ1-2, with D perhaps matching TRBD1 (5 bases). The CDR3 sequence is 13 residues long. Between the trimmed V and J ends, which lost 1 base and 5 bases, there was a span of 11 bases. Germline assignment: CDR1 DFQATT and CDR2 SNEGSKA (reference sequence). The CDR3, as DNA: TGCAGTGCTAGAGGGGGCAGGGTTTATGGCTACACCTTC. This gives the protein CSARGGRVYGYTF.

This clonotype turned up a few times. The V call is TRBV7-2, the J call TRBJ2-1; D is ambiguous. V was trimmed by 4 bases and J by 0 bases, leaving 10 bases between them. There are 15 residues in the CDR3. CDR1 and CDR2 from the germline V gene are SGHTA and FQGNSA. CDR3 sequence reads: CASSYLGRSYNEQFF. CDR3 nucleotide sequence: TGTGCCAGCAGCTATCTAGGACGCTCCTACAATGAGCAGTTCTTC. The full variable domain, with the rest looked up from reference TRBV7-2 and TRBJ2-1, is GAGVSQSPSNKVTEKGKDVELRCDPISGHTALYWYRQSLGQGLEFLIYFQGNSAPDKSGLPSDRFSAERTGGSVSTLTIQRTQQEDSAVYLCASSYLGRSYNEQFFGPGTRLTVL.

The chain is built from TRBV18 and TRBJ2-4, with TRBD2 as a possible D gene (6 bases). CDR3 length: 13 residues. Germline lookup yields CDR1 KGHSH and CDR2 LQKENI. The V end lost 2 bases, the J end lost 6 bases, and 8 bases lay between the germline ends. The CDR3 here is CASSPGGGNIQYF. The DNA of the CDR3 is TGTGCCAGCTCACCAGGGGGAGGAAACATTCAGTACTTC.

This rearrangement joins TRBV21-1 to TRBJ1-5; the table assigns TRBD1, which was not confirmed against the DNA. TRBV21-1 is a recognized pseudogene. This CDR3 has 15 residues. The CDR3 coding sequence is TGTGCCAGCAGCAAAGACCGGGACCGTCGACAGCCCCAGCATTTT. Its protein product is CASSKDRDRRQPQHF.

This chain uses TRBV5-5 with TRBJ1-1; 8 bases align to TRBD1. CDR3 length equals 16 residues. The trim removed 2 bases at V and 6 bases at J, leaving 12 bases unmatched. Germline CDR1 and CDR2: SGHKS and YYEKEE (reference sequence). The chain's CDR3 is CASSFRGRERIAEAFF. The CDR3 nucleotides read TGTGCCAGCAGCTTCAGGGGGCGCGAAAGAATAGCTGAAGCTTTCTTT.

This clonotype came up a few times. The rearrangement links TRBV30 to TRBJ2-5; unclear D gene. From germline, CDR1 is GTSNPN and CDR2 SVGIG (reference sequence). This CDR3 contains 16 residues. Trimming took 0 bases from V and 2 from J, leaving 16 bases between them. CDR3 DNA sequence: TGTGCCTGGAGTGTCGCCAGCCCTAAACGTCAAGAGACCCAGTACTTC. This sequence encodes CAWSVASPKRQETQYF.

Many counts were recorded for this clonotype. This rearrangement joins TRBV7-2 to TRBJ2-3; D is possibly TRBD1 (6 bases). V shed 2 bases and J shed 2 bases, with 8 bases lying between them. The CDR3 has 14 residues. Germline CDR1 is SGHTA and CDR2 is FQGNSA. The chain's CDR3 is CASSLQGYTDTQYF. Here the CDR3 DNA reads TGTGCCAGCAGCTTACAGGGGTACACAGATACGCAGTATTTT.